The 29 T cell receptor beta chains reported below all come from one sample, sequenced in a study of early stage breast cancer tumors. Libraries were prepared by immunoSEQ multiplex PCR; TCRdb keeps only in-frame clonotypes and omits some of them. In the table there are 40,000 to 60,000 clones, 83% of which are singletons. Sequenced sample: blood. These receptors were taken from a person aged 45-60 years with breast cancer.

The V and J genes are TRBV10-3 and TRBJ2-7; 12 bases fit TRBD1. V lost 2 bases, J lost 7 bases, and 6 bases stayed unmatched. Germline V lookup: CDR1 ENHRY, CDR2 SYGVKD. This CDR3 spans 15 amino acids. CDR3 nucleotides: TGTGCCATCAGTGAGCCGGGACAGGGGGCGCGGGAGCAGTACTTC. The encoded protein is CAISEPGQGAREQYF.

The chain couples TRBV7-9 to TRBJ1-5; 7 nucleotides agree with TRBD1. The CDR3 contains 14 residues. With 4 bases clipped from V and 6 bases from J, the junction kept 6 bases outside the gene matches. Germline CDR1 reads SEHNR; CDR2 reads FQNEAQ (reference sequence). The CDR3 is CASSSTGAPQPQHF. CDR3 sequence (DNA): TGTGCCAGCAGCTCCACAGGGGCCCCTCAGCCCCAGCATTTT.

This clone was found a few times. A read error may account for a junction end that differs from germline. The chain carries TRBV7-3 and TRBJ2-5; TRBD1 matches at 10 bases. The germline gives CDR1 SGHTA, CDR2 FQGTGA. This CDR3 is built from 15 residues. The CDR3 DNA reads TGTGCCAGCAGCATAACGGGACAGGGGAGGGAGACCCAGTACTTC. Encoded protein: CASSITGQGRETQYF.

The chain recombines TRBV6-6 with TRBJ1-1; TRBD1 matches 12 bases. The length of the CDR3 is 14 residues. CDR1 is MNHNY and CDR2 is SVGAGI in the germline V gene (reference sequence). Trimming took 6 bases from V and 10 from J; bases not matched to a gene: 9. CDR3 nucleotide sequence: TGTGCCAGCAGCCGGGGACAGGGGGCGCGGGGAGCTTTCTTT. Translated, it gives CASSRGQGARGAFF.

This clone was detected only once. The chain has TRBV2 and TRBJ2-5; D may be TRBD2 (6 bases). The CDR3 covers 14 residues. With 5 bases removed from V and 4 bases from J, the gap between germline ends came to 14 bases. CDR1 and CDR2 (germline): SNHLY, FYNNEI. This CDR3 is CASSFRAGGETQYF. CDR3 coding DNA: TGTGCCAGCAGTTTCAGGGCCGGGGGAGAGACCCAGTACTTC.

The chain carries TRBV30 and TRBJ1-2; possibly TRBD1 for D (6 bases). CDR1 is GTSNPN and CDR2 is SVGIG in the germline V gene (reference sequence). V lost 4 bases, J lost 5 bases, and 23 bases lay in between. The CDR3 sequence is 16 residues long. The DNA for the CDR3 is TGTGCCTGGAATCCCCAGCGGGGGGGCGCGGGGTATGGCTACACCTTC. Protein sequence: CAWNPQRGGAGYGYTF.

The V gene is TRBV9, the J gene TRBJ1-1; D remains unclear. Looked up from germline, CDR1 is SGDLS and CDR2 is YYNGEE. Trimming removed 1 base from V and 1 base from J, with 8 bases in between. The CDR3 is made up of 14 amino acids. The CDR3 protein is CASSVSGENTEAFF. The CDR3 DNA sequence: TGTGCCAGCAGCGTATCCGGGGAGAACACTGAAGCTTTCTTT.

As DNA, the CDR3 is TGCGCCAGCGGCCAGTGGTCGGACAGGAATGAGCAGTTCTTC. It encodes CASGQWSDRNEQFF. The chain uses TRBV5-1 and TRBJ2-1; 7 bases are shared with TRBD1. Germline CDR1 is SGHRS and CDR2 is YFSETQ. J lost 7 bases, V lost 7 bases, and 11 bases had no gene match. The CDR3 is 14 amino acids.

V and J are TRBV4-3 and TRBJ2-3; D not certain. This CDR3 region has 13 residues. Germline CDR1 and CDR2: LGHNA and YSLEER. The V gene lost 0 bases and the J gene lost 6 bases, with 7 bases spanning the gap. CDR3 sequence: CASSQDRYDTQYF. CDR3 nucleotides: TGCGCCAGCAGCCAAGATAGGTATGATACGCAGTATTTT.

CDR3 bases: TGTGCCAGCAGCCCGGGGACTCCTGCTCGCACTGAAGCTTTCTTT. It translates to CASSPGTPARTEAFF. The chain joins TRBV13 to TRBJ1-1; tentatively, D is TRBD1 (5 bases). The length of the CDR3 is 15 residues. V dropped 5 bases and J dropped 4 bases, with 17 bases sitting between them. Germline V CDR1 and CDR2: PRHDT, FYEKMQ (reference sequence).

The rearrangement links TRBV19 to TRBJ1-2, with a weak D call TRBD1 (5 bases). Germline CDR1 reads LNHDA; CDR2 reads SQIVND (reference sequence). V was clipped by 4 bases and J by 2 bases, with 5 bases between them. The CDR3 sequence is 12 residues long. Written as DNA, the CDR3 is TGTGCCAGTAGTAGACAGAACTATGGCTACACCTTC. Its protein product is CASSRQNYGYTF.

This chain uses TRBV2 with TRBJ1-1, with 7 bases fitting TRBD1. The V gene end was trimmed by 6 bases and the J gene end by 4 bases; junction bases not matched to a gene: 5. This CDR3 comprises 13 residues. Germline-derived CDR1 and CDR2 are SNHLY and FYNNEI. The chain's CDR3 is CASRKDRVTEAFF. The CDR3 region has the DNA TGTGCCAGCAGAAAAGACAGGGTCACTGAAGCTTTCTTT.

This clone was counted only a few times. The CDR3 reads CASSLEGNEKLFF. The CDR3 DNA is TGTGCCAGCAGCTTAGAAGGGAATGAAAAACTGTTTTTT. The V call is TRBV7-9, the J call TRBJ1-4; no clear D gene. Trimming shortened V by 1 base and J by 5 bases, and 5 bases separated the two germline ends. The CDR3 loop spans 13 amino acids. The germline V gene has CDR1 SEHNR and CDR2 FQNEAQ (reference sequence).

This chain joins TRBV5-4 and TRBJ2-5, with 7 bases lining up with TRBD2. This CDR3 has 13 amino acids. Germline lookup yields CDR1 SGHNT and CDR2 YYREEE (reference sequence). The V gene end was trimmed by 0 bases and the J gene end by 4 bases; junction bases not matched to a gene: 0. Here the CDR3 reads CASSLGGGETQYF. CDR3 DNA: TGTGCCAGCAGCTTGGGGGGGGGAGAGACCCAGTACTTC. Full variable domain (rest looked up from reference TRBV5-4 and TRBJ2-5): ETGVTQSPTHLIKTRGQQVTLRCSSQSGHNTVSWYQQALGQGPQFIFQYYREEENGRGNFPPRFSGLQFPNYSSELNVNALELDDSALYLCASSLGGGETQYFGPGTRLLVL.

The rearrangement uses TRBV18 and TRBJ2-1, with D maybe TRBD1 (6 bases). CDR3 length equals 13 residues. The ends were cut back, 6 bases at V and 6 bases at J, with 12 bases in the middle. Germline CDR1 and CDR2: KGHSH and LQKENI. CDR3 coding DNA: TGTGCCAGCTCGCCTTCAGGGGTCAATGAGCAGTTCTTC. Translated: CASSPSGVNEQFF.

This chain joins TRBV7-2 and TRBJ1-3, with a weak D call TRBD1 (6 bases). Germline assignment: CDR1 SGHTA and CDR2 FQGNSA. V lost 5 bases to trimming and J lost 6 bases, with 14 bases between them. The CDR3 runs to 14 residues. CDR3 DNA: TGTGCCAGCAGCCCCCCGGGACACCTAAACACCATATATTTT. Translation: CASSPPGHLNTIYF.

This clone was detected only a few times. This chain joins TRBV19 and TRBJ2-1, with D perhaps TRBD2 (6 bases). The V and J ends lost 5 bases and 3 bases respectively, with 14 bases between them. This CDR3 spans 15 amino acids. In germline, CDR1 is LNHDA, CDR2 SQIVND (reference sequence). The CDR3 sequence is CASSVTSSDYNEQFF. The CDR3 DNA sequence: TGTGCCAGTAGTGTCACTAGCTCCGACTACAATGAGCAGTTCTTC.

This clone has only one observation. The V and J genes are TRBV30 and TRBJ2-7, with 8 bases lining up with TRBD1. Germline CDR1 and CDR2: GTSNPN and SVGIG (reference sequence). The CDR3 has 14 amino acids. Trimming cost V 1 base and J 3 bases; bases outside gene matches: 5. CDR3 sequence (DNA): TGTGCCTGGAGTGCTCGGACAGGGTACTACGAGCAGTACTTC. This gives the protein CAWSARTGYYEQYF.

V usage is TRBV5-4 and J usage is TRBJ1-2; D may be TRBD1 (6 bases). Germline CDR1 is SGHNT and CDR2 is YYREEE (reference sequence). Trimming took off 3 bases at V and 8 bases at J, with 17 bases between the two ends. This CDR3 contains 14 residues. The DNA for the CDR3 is TGTGCCAGCAGCTCCGAATACTCAGGGGAGGGCTACACCTTC. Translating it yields CASSSEYSGEGYTF.

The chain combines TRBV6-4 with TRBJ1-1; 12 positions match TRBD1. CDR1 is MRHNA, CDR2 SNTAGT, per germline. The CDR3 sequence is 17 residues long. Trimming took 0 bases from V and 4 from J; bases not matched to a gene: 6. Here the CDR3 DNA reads TGTGCCAGCAGTGACTCCCAGGGGGACAGGGGGCTCACTGAAGCTTTCTTT. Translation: CASSDSQGDRGLTEAFF.

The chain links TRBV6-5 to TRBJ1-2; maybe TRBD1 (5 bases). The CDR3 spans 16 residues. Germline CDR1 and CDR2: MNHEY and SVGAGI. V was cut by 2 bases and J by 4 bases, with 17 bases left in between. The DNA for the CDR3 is TGTGCCAGCAGTTACCTCGGGACGGAGGGCACCTATGGCTACACCTTC. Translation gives CASSYLGTEGTYGYTF.

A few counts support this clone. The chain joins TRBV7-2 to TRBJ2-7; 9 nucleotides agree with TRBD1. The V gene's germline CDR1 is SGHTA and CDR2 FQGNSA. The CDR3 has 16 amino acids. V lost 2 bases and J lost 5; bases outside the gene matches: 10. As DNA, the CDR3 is TGTGCCAGCAGCTTACTACCGGGACAGGGTTACCACGAGCAGTACTTC. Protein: CASSLLPGQGYHEQYF.

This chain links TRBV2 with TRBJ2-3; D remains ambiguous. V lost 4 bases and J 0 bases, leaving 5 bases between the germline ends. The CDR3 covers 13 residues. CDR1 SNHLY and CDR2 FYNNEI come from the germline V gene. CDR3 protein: CASSGPSTDTQYF. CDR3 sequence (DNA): TGTGCCAGCAGTGGCCCAAGCACAGATACGCAGTATTTT.

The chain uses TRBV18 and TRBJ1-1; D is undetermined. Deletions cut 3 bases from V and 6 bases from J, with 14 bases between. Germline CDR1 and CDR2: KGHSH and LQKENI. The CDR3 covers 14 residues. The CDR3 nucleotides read TGTGCCAGCTCACCTAGCCCGGGAAGCTCTGAAGCTTTCTTT. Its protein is CASSPSPGSSEAFF.

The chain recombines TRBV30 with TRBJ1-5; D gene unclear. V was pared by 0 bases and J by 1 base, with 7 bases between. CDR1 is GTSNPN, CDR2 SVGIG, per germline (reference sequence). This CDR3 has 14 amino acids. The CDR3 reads CAWSVRRSNQPQHF. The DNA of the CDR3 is TGTGCCTGGAGTGTACGTAGGAGCAATCAGCCCCAGCATTTT.

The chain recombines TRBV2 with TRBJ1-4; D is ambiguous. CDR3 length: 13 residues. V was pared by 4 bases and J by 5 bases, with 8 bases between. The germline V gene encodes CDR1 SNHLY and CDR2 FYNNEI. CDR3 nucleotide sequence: TGTGCCAGCAGTGTTCCAGAGAATGAAAAACTGTTTTTT. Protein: CASSVPENEKLFF.

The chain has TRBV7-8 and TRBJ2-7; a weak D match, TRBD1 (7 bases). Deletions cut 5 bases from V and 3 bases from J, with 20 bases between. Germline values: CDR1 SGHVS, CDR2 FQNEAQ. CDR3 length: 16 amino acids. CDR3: CASSPRLGGQYYEQYF. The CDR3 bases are TGTGCCAGCAGCCCCCGTTTGGGGGGACAGTACTACGAGCAGTACTTC.

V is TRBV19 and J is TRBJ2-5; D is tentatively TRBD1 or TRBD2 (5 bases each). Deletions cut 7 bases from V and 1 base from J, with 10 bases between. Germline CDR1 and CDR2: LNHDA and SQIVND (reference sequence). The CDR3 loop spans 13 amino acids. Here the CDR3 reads CASTSGRQETQYF. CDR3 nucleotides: TGTGCCAGTACCTCGGGACGCCAAGAGACCCAGTACTTC.

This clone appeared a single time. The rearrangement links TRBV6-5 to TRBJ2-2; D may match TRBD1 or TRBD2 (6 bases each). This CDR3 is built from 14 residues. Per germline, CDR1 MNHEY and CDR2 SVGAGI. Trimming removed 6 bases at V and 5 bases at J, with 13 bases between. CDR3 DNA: TGTGCCAGCAGCCGGGGGCGCCTTACCGGGGAGCTGTTTTTT. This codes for CASSRGRLTGELFF.